Given below is one TCR beta chain in context. Antigen specificity is unknown. Looked up from germline, CDR1 is GTSNPN and CDR2 is SVGIG (reference sequence). This CDR3 spans 15 amino acids. The V and J ends lost 3 bases and 6 bases, in that order; junction bases with no gene match: 10. Profiling relied on immunoSEQ multiplex PCR, and the TCRdb table lists in-frame clones only, not all of them. Here the sample spans 15,000 to 20,000 clones, about 90% being singletons. The data stem from a study of PD-L1 blockade in urothelial cancer. Study-wide context: The median T cell count in blood samples was around 150,000. General observations from the study: Durable-benefit patients showed greater tumor-associated blood clone expansion at 3 weeks.

This rearrangement joins TRBV30 to TRBJ2-2, with 7 bases identical to TRBD1. The source of this sequence is a man between 45 and 60 years old with urothelial cancer. Here the sequenced sample was PBMCs, taken around atezolizumab (anti-PD-L1) treatment. CDR3 amino acids: CAWRVTPQGAGELFF. The CDR3 DNA sequence: TGTGCCTGGAGGGTAACCCCCCAGGGGGCCGGGGAGCTGTTTTTT.